This T cell receptor beta chain was identified in a study of regulatory T cells in long-lasting Graves disease. Comment on this clonotype: What it binds is unknown.

Time point described: newly diagnosed GD, antithyroid drugs for less than 3 months. Generation of the TCR library employed RNA extracted from PBMCs. Trimming cost V 5 bases and J 5 bases; bases outside gene matches: 9. The germline gives CDR1 MNHEY, CDR2 SMNVEV (reference sequence). The CDR3 length is 16 residues. Assembly of TCR beta libraries relied on iRepertoire HTBI primers together with Arm-PCR of CDR3 regions. From the multiplex PCR reads, TCRdb called clonotypes with MiXCR, one entry per CDR3 protein. The data hold hundreds of thousands of distinct CDR3 sequences, with 15% to 20% observed a single time. Whole-study results and caveats: Those with persistent disease had in common more public clonotypes (around 2,500) than new patients (approximately 890).

The sample was also linked to a second study, of T cells in Graves' hyperthyroidism and ophthalmopathy.

The source material was peripheral blood mononuclear cells (PBMCs), sampled at new diagnosis, from a patient treated with antithyroid drugs. The chain combines TRBV27 with TRBJ2-2; 9 bases fit TRBD1. This sequence originates from a woman aged 35-65 years with Graves disease. The CDR3 region is CASSHWDRVRTGELFF. CDR3 in DNA: TGTGCCAGCAGTCACTGGGACAGGGTGAGAACCGGGGAGCTGTTTTTT.